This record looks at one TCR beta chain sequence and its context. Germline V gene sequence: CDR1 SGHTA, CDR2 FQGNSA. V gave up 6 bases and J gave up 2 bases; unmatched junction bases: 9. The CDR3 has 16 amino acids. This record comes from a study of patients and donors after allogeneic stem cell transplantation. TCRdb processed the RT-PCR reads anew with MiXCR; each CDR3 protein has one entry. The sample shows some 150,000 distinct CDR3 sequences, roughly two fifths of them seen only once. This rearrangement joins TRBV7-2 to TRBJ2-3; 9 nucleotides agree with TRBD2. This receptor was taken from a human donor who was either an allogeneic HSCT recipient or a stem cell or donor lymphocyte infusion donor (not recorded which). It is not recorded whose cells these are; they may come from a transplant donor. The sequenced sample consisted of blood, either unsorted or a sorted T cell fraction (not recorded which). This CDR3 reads CASRARAGGLTDTQYF. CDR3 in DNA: TGTGCCAGCAGGGCCCGCGCGGGGGGGCTCACAGATACGCAGTATTTT.